This passage covers 25 T cell receptor beta chains from one sample sequenced in a study of T cells in Graves' hyperthyroidism and ophthalmopathy. Amplification of TCR beta CDR3 regions was performed using RNA transcripts as template. The HTBI primer set was used in a first-round RT-PCR of the TCR CDR3. In TCRdb, the multiplex PCR reads were re-called with MiXCR into one record per CDR3 protein. The data contain a few hundred thousand distinct CDR3 sequences, approximately 25% of them singletons. The sample consisted of blood. The receptors were sampled from a man aged 45-65 years with Graves' hyperthyroidism.

The gene calls are TRBV20-1 and TRBJ2-5; maybe TRBD2 (6 bases). The CDR3 runs to 17 residues. Germline V lookup: CDR1 DFQATT, CDR2 SNEGSKA (reference sequence). V was clipped by 0 bases and J by 4 bases, with 21 bases between them. The CDR3 DNA sequence: TGCAGTGCTAGAGATCCATCTCAGCGGGCCCGGGGAGAGACCCAGTACTTC. Residues: CSARDPSQRARGETQYF.

This clonotype has a handful of counts. The chain couples TRBV6-8 to TRBJ1-1, with 10 bases aligning to TRBD1. CDR1 is MNHGY, CDR2 SAAAGT, per germline. The CDR3 is 13 residues long. Germline trimming cut 5 bases from V and 5 bases from J; bases unmatched to any gene: 2. CDR3 coding DNA: TGTGCCAGCAGTCAGGACAGGGGGACTGAAGCTTTCTTT. Its translation: CASSQDRGTEAFF.

This clonotype has ten or more counts. The gene calls are TRBV10-3 and TRBJ2-5; possible D gene TRBD2, 5 bases. V gave up 3 bases and J gave up 0 bases, with 14 bases separating them. CDR3 length equals 16 residues. Germline V gene sequence: CDR1 ENHRY, CDR2 SYGVKD. The CDR3 region has the DNA TGTGCCATCAGTGAAGGAGCGGAGCCTTACCAAGAGACCCAGTACTTC. Encoded protein: CAISEGAEPYQETQYF.

The rearrangement joins TRBV19 to TRBJ1-3; the D is unclear. Looked up from germline, CDR1 is LNHDA and CDR2 is SQIVND (reference sequence). CDR3 length: 14 residues. Deletions cut 3 bases from V and 3 bases from J, with 9 bases between. CDR3 residues: CASSILQFGNTIYF. CDR3 sequence (DNA): TGTGCCAGTAGTATTTTACAATTTGGAAACACCATATATTTT.

This clonotype was found many times. This chain uses TRBV3-1 with TRBJ2-7, with 8 bases that match TRBD2. The CDR3 runs 15 residues. Per germline, CDR1 LGHDT and CDR2 YNNKEL (reference sequence). V lost 3 bases, J lost 3 bases, and 7 bases stayed unmatched. The CDR3 bases are TGTGCCAGCAGCCATGTGGCGGGAGGTGACTACGAGCAGTACTTC. Protein sequence: CASSHVAGGDYEQYF.

The chain has TRBV19 and TRBJ1-1; no firm D call. The CDR3 is 15 residues long. Trimming shortened V by 4 bases and J by 2 bases, and 14 bases separated the two germline ends. Per the germline V gene, CDR1 is LNHDA and CDR2 is SQIVND (reference sequence). The DNA for the CDR3 is TGTGCCAGTAGTAGGTTTTTGGAGCTCAACACTGAAGCTTTCTTT. Its protein is CASSRFLELNTEAFF.

This clonotype has only a few counts. This sequence joins TRBV30 and TRBJ2-7; 10 bases map to TRBD2. The CDR3 has 14 amino acids. V dropped 0 bases and J dropped 6; count of bases not matched to a gene: 5. CDR1 is GTSNPN, CDR2 SVGIG, per germline (reference sequence). The CDR3 DNA reads as TGTGCCTGGAGTGTAGCGGGAGGGCTCAGCGAGCAGTACTTC. As protein: CAWSVAGGLSEQYF.

This clonotype was seen at least ten times. The chain has TRBV11-1 and TRBJ1-5; maybe TRBD1 (5 bases). V was trimmed by 5 bases and J by 3 bases, leaving 8 bases between them. In germline, CDR1 is SGHAT, CDR2 FQDESV (reference sequence). The CDR3 covers 13 residues. The CDR3, as DNA: TGTGCCAGCAGCCGGGACCTCAATCAGCCCCAGCATTTT. It codes for CASSRDLNQPQHF.

This clonotype was seen a handful of times. The chain has TRBV20-1 and TRBJ2-7; 7 positions agree with TRBD2. This CDR3 is built from 14 residues. Germline V CDR1 and CDR2: DFQATT, SNEGSKA (reference sequence). V lost 6 bases and J lost 4; bases outside the gene matches: 12. CDR3 residues: CSANSGSGGYEQYF. CDR3 bases: TGCAGTGCAAACTCAGGTTCCGGGGGGTACGAGCAGTACTTC.

This clonotype appeared many times. J is TRBJ1-5 and V is TRBV5-1, with D maybe TRBD1 (5 bases). The V end was cut by 1 base, the J end by 7 bases, with 15 bases between. Germline loops: CDR1 SGHRS, CDR2 YFSETQ. There are 15 residues in the CDR3. The CDR3 sequence: CASSLFRTNNQPQHF. Written as DNA, the CDR3 is TGCGCCAGCAGCTTGTTTCGGACAAACAACCAGCCCCAGCATTTT.

In regard to this clonotype: An end of the junction does not agree with germline; a read error may underlie this. V usage is TRBV6-1 and J usage is TRBJ1-2, with a possible D match to TRBD1 (6 bases). The CDR3 spans 13 residues. Germline lookup yields CDR1 MNHNS and CDR2 SASEGT. The CDR3 spells CASSGGANYGYTF. In DNA form, the CDR3 reads TGCGCCAGCAGTGGGGGGGCGAACTATGGCTACACCTTC.

V gene TRBV5-1 combines with J gene TRBJ1-1; tentatively, D is TRBD1 (5 bases). In germline, CDR1 is SGHRS, CDR2 YFSETQ. The CDR3 extends over 14 amino acids. V lost 0 bases, J lost 6 bases, and 12 bases lay in between. The CDR3 bases are TGCGCCAGCAGCTTGGCCGCAGGGTCGGCTGAAGCTTTCTTT. It is translated as CASSLAAGSAEAFF.

This clonotype was seen repeatedly, ten times or more. The V gene is TRBV28, the J gene TRBJ2-1; TRBD1 aligns across 11 bases. V lost 8 bases to trimming and J lost 7 bases; unmatched junction nucleotides: 10. This CDR3 contains 15 residues. Germline V gives CDR1 MDHEN, CDR2 SYDVKM. CDR3 region: CASDAPGQGGNEQFF. The CDR3 region has the DNA TGTGCCAGCGACGCTCCGGGACAGGGGGGAAATGAGCAGTTCTTC.

In this sample, this clonotype turned up once. The V call is TRBV7-6, the J call TRBJ2-7; weak D call: TRBD2 (5 bases). Matching the DNA end better, TRBJ2-1 makes the J call doubtful. Germline CDR1 reads SGHVS; CDR2 reads FNYEAQ. This CDR3 contains 14 residues. CDR3 amino acids: CASSLLAQSYEQFF. The CDR3 nucleotides read TGTGCCAGCAGCTTACTAGCCCAGTCCTACGAGCAGTTCTTC.

The rearrangement links TRBV24-1 to TRBJ2-4; the match to TRBD1 covers 9 bases. The germline gives CDR1 KGHDR, CDR2 SFDVKD. J gave up 0 bases and V 6 bases, and 5 bases lay outside the gene matches. The CDR3 covers 16 residues. The CDR3 bases are TGTGCCACCAGTCCAGGGACAGGGATAGCCAAAAACATTCAGTACTTC. Translation: CATSPGTGIAKNIQYF.

The chain employs TRBV9 and TRBJ1-2; 8 bases are a match to TRBD1. The ends lost 4 bases at V and 0 bases at J; junction bases unmatched: 5. The CDR3 sequence is 15 residues long. Germline CDR1 is SGDLS and CDR2 is YYNGEE. This CDR3 reads CASSPQGAPNYGYTF. CDR3 bases: TGTGCCAGCAGCCCCCAGGGGGCACCTAACTATGGCTACACCTTC.

The CDR3 region is CASTRTGLTDTQYF. The CDR3 DNA reads as TGTGCCAGCACCAGGACTGGGCTCACAGATACGCAGTATTTT. The V and J genes are TRBV12-3 or TRBV12-4 and TRBJ2-3; a possible D gene is TRBD2 (5 bases). The CDR3 is 14 residues long. V dropped 7 bases and J dropped 2 bases, with 13 bases sitting between them.

V usage is TRBV30 and J usage is TRBJ2-7, with 8 positions matching TRBD1. V trimming: 2 bases; J trimming: 2 bases; junction bases outside the gene matches: 5. This CDR3 spans 14 amino acids. Germline V gene sequence: CDR1 GTSNPN, CDR2 SVGIG (reference sequence). CDR3 nucleotides: TGTGCCTGGAGTATGACAGGGGAGACCTACGAGCAGTACTTC. Encoded protein: CAWSMTGETYEQYF.

Details on this clonotype: Since the CDR3 does not end with the conserved phenylalanine or tryptophan, this likely comes from a read error. The chain recombines TRBV7-3 with TRBJ2-3, with D unclear. The CDR3 extends over 13 amino acids. Germline values: CDR1 SGHTA, CDR2 FQGTGA. Trimming removed 7 bases from V and 2 bases from J, with 10 bases in between. The CDR3 spells CASNPDHTDTQYL. The CDR3 DNA sequence: TGTGCCAGCAACCCGGACCACACAGATACGCAGTATTTA.

This clonotype was found many times. This rearrangement joins TRBV28 to TRBJ2-7, with D uncertain. V lost 2 bases and J lost 1, with 3 bases in between. The CDR3 runs 12 residues. Germline V gene sequence: CDR1 MDHEN, CDR2 SYDVKM. CDR3 amino acids: CASSLRSYEQYF. The CDR3 region has the DNA TGTGCCAGCAGTTTACGGTCCTACGAGCAGTACTTC.

The table lists this clonotype with a count of one. The V and J genes are TRBV28 and TRBJ1-1; D not certain. CDR3 length: 13 amino acids. V was shortened by 5 bases and J by 3 bases, with 10 bases between the two germline ends. The germline V gene has CDR1 MDHEN and CDR2 SYDVKM. In DNA form, the CDR3 reads TGTGCCAGCAGTGAGGCGGCCGACACTGAAGCTTTCTTT. Its protein is CASSEAADTEAFF.

V usage is TRBV5-6 and J usage is TRBJ2-7; 12 bases are a match to TRBD1. The CDR3 consists of 16 residues. The V gene end was trimmed by 4 bases and the J gene end by 3 bases; junction bases not matched to a gene: 8. Germline lookup yields CDR1 SGHDT and CDR2 YYEEEE. The chain's CDR3 is CASSRDRDRGLYEQYF. The CDR3 DNA sequence: TGTGCCAGCAGCAGAGACCGGGACAGGGGGCTCTACGAGCAGTACTTC.

As to this clonotype: A much larger clone differs by one base, so this may be a read error. The V and J genes are TRBV11-3 and TRBJ2-7; tentatively, D is TRBD1 or TRBD2 (5 bases each). The CDR3 has 15 residues. CDR1 is SGHNT and CDR2 is YENEEA in the germline V gene. DNA of the CDR3: TGTGCCGGCAGCTTAGGGGCGGGTGACCTGGGCGAGCAGTACTTC. This gives the protein CAGSLGAGDLGEQYF.

This clonotype was detected a few times. The chain has TRBV6-2 or TRBV6-3 and TRBJ1-1, with TRBD1 identical over 9 bases. The CDR3 loop spans 14 amino acids. V lost 7 bases, J lost 5 bases, and 8 bases stayed unmatched. Looked up from germline, CDR1 is MNHEY and CDR2 is SVGEGT. CDR3 loop: CASTTGTGITEAFF. DNA for the CDR3: TGTGCCAGCACCACCGGGACAGGGATAACTGAAGCTTTCTTT.

The chain joins TRBV27 to TRBJ1-4, with a possible D match to TRBD1 (5 bases). From germline, CDR1 is MNHEY and CDR2 SMNVEV (reference sequence). CDR3 length: 15 amino acids. Trimming took off 0 bases at V and 5 bases at J, with 10 bases between the two ends. The CDR3 spells CASSLSVGGNEKLFF. The CDR3 nucleotides read TGTGCCAGCAGTTTATCCGTCGGGGGGAATGAAAAACTGTTTTTT.